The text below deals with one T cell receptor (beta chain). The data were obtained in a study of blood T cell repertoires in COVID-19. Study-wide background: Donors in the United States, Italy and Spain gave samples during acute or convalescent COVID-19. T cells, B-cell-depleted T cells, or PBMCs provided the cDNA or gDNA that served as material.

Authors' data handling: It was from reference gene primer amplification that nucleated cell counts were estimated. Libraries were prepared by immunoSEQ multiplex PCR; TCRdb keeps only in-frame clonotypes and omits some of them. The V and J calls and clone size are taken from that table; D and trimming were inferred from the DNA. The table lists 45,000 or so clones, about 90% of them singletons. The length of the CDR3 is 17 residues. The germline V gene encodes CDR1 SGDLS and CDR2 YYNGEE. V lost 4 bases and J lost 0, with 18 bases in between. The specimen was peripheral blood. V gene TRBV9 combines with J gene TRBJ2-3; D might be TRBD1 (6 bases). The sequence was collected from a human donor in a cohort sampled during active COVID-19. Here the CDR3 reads CASSRGTRGFSTDTQYF. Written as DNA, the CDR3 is TGTGCCAGCAGCCGAGGGACACGGGGCTTCAGCACAGATACGCAGTATTTT.